These 21 T cell receptor beta chains came from one sample sequenced in a study of T cells in Graves' hyperthyroidism and ophthalmopathy. Researchers took RNA transcripts and amplified the TCR beta CDR3 regions from them. Initially, a first-round RT-PCR of the TCR CDR3 employed the HTBI primer set. Each CDR3 protein gets one entry after TCRdb re-called the multiplex PCR reads with MiXCR. The data show fewer than 800,000 distinct CDR3 sequences, with about 17% seen just once and roughly 8% held by the top ten. Sequencing was performed on blood. The origin of the receptors is a man between 18 and 35 years old with Graves' hyperthyroidism.

This clonotype was recorded at least ten times. This chain uses TRBV7-9 with TRBJ2-1; 7 nucleotides match TRBD2. The V segment lost 2 bases and the J segment 0 bases; nucleotides outside the gene matches: 4. Germline V CDR1 and CDR2: SEHNR, FQNEAQ (reference sequence). This CDR3 has 16 residues. In DNA form, the CDR3 reads TGTGCCAGCAGCTTATCTCCTAGCGGCTCCTACAATGAGCAGTTCTTC. Its translation: CASSLSPSGSYNEQFF.

This clonotype came up a few times. The gene calls are TRBV20-1 and TRBJ1-2, with a weak D call TRBD1 (6 bases). The CDR3 runs 12 residues. Germline V gene lookup returns CDR1 DFQATT and CDR2 SNEGSKA (reference sequence). With 5 bases removed from V and 4 bases from J, the gap between germline ends came to 11 bases. CDR3 amino acids: CSAADRLYGYTF. The CDR3 DNA reads TGCAGTGCTGCCGACAGGCTCTATGGCTACACCTTC.

The chain uses TRBV10-3 and TRBJ1-5; a possible D gene is TRBD1 (5 bases). The CDR3 spans 13 residues. The germline V gene encodes CDR1 ENHRY and CDR2 SYGVKD. V shed 3 bases and J shed 6 bases, with 9 bases lying between them. For the CDR3, the DNA is TGTGCCATCAGTGACCAGGGTACTCAGCCCCAGCATTTT. Encoded protein: CAISDQGTQPQHF.

This clonotype was picked up many times. J is TRBJ2-3 and V is TRBV28, with 11 nucleotides matching TRBD2. The CDR3 runs 15 residues. J gave up 2 bases and V 6 bases, and 4 bases lay outside the gene matches. CDR1 and CDR2 from the germline V gene are MDHEN and SYDVKM. CDR3 loop: CASRLAGGFTDTQYF. The DNA for the CDR3 is TGTGCCAGCAGATTAGCGGGAGGGTTCACAGATACGCAGTATTTT.

V is TRBV18 and J is TRBJ1-4; D uncertain. Germline lookup yields CDR1 KGHSH and CDR2 LQKENI. CDR3 length: 15 residues. V lost 1 base, J lost 4 bases, and 10 bases lay in between. The CDR3 DNA is TGTGCCAGCTCACCACTGAGGAATGGTAATGAAAAACTGTTTTTT. Amino acid sequence: CASSPLRNGNEKLFF.

In this sample, this clonotype turned up many times. This chain uses TRBV30 with TRBJ2-1; TRBD2 agrees at 16 bases. This CDR3 region has 13 residues. Germline V lookup: CDR1 GTSNPN, CDR2 SVGIG (reference sequence). J gave up 9 bases and V 5 bases, and 1 base lay outside the gene matches. DNA for the CDR3: TGTGCCTGGGGGACTAGCGGGAGGGGTGAGCAGTTCTTC. Encoded protein: CAWGTSGRGEQFF. Drawing the rest from reference TRBV30 and TRBJ2-1, the complete variable domain is SQTIHQWPATLVQPVGSPLSLECTVEGTSNPNLYWYRQAAGRGLQLLFYSVGIGQISSEVPQNLSASRPQDRQFILSSKKLLLSDSGFYLCAWGTSGRGEQFFGPGTRLTVL.

This clonotype has a count of ten or more. The rearrangement joins TRBV2 to TRBJ2-3; 7 nucleotides agree with TRBD2. Germline V gives CDR1 SNHLY, CDR2 FYNNEI. There are 14 residues in the CDR3. The ends lost 5 bases at V and 4 bases at J; junction bases unmatched: 6. The CDR3 loop reads CASSREGRSDTQYF. Here the CDR3 DNA reads TGTGCCAGCAGTAGGGAGGGGAGGTCAGATACGCAGTATTTT.

The rearrangement uses TRBV5-1 and TRBJ2-7, with a tentative D call TRBD2 (5 bases). Germline CDR1 SGHRS, CDR2 YFSETQ. V was trimmed by 1 base and J by 0 bases, leaving 14 bases between them. This CDR3 has 16 amino acids. CDR3 nucleotides: TGCGCCAGCAGCTTGAGAACGACTGGGAGCTCCTACGAGCAGTACTTC. Residues: CASSLRTTGSSYEQYF.

This clonotype was recorded once. This rearrangement joins TRBV19 to TRBJ1-1; 7 bases are a match to TRBD1. There are 14 residues in the CDR3. V lost 1 base, J lost 3 bases, and 2 bases stayed unmatched. From germline, CDR1 is LNHDA and CDR2 SQIVND (reference sequence). Here the CDR3 reads CASSIVQGHTEAFF. For the CDR3, the DNA is TGTGCCAGTAGTATAGTACAGGGGCACACTGAAGCTTTCTTT.

This clonotype was recorded at least ten times. The J gene is TRBJ2-2, the V gene TRBV3-1; D gene ambiguous. Germline CDR1 LGHDT, CDR2 YNNKEL (reference sequence). Trimming stripped 3 bases from V and 3 bases from J, with 5 bases between. The CDR3 is 13 residues long. The CDR3 DNA reads TGTGCCAGCAGCCATCTAGACACCGGGGAGCTGTTTTTT. This sequence encodes CASSHLDTGELFF. The whole variable domain, filled in from reference TRBV3-1 and TRBJ2-2, reads DTAVSQTPKYLVTQMGNDKSIKCEQNLGHDTMYWYKQDSKKFLKIMFSYNNKELIINETVPNRFSPKSPDKAHLNLHINSLELGDSAVYFCASSHLDTGELFFGEGSRLTVL.

This clonotype has just one count. This rearrangement joins TRBV12-3 or TRBV12-4 to TRBJ2-2, with a tentative D call TRBD1 (5 bases). The V end was cut by 7 bases, the J end by 3 bases, with 15 bases between. The CDR3 totals 15 residues. This CDR3 reads CASKGRTLYTGELFF. In nucleotides, the CDR3 is TGTGCCAGCAAGGGTAGGACACTATACACCGGGGAGCTGTTTTTT.

This clonotype has ten or more counts. This chain joins TRBV6-1 and TRBJ2-5, with D unresolved. Germline V CDR1 and CDR2: MNHNS, SASEGT. The CDR3 is 14 residues long. The V end lost 1 base, the J end lost 5 bases, and 11 bases lay between the germline ends. CDR3 nucleotide sequence: TGTGCCAGCAGTGAAGTCGGCGTTGTGGAGACCCAGTACTTC. Amino acids: CASSEVGVVETQYF.

V and J are TRBV3-1 and TRBJ1-3, with D possibly TRBD1 on 5 matching bases. Trimming took off 4 bases at V and 0 bases at J, with 16 bases between the two ends. Germline V gene lookup returns CDR1 LGHDT and CDR2 YNNKEL (reference sequence). The CDR3 runs 17 residues. The CDR3 sequence is CASSPSGHLSSGNTIYF. In DNA, the CDR3 is TGTGCCAGCAGCCCTTCAGGGCACCTGAGCTCTGGAAACACCATATATTTT.

This clonotype was recorded many times. This rearrangement joins TRBV28 to TRBJ2-3, with D perhaps TRBD2 (5 bases). The CDR3 loop spans 15 amino acids. V was shortened by 3 bases and J by 3 bases, with 13 bases between the two germline ends. Germline-derived CDR1 and CDR2 are MDHEN and SYDVKM. This CDR3 is CASSFPARGTDTQYF. The DNA of the CDR3 is TGTGCCAGCAGTTTTCCAGCACGGGGAACAGATACGCAGTATTTT.

The chain uses TRBV7-2 and TRBJ2-2; D may be TRBD1 or TRBD2 (5 bases each). The V end was cut by 7 bases, the J end by 6 bases, with 18 bases between. The CDR3 consists of 15 residues. Germline V lookup: CDR1 SGHTA, CDR2 FQGNSA. The DNA for the CDR3 is TGTGCCAGCACCCCTTACGGGACGATCTCCGGGGAGCTGTTTTTT. Translating it yields CASTPYGTISGELFF.

This clonotype was observed a handful of times. The chain recombines TRBV2 with TRBJ1-4; TRBD1 aligns across 8 bases. The CDR3 spans 14 residues. Germline trimming cut 7 bases from V and 5 bases from J; bases unmatched to any gene: 6. Germline lookup yields CDR1 SNHLY and CDR2 FYNNEI. CDR3 nucleotide sequence: TGTGCCAGCAACCCGGACAGGGTAAATGAAAAACTGTTTTTT. Protein: CASNPDRVNEKLFF.

This clonotype was counted many times. The chain combines TRBV7-3 with TRBJ2-3; TRBD1 or TRBD2 may be the D gene (5 bases each). CDR3 length: 14 residues. Germline-derived CDR1 and CDR2 are SGHTA and FQGTGA. The V end was cut by 5 bases, the J end by 0 bases, with 9 bases between. The CDR3 sequence: CASSPRDSTDTQYF. CDR3 coding DNA: TGTGCCAGCAGCCCACGGGACAGCACAGATACGCAGTATTTT.

This clonotype was detected many times. This sequence joins TRBV30 and TRBJ2-1; unclear D gene. Trimming cost V 4 bases and J 5 bases, with 9 bases left between them. CDR1 is GTSNPN, CDR2 SVGIG, per germline (reference sequence). This CDR3 contains 12 residues. Here the CDR3 DNA reads TGTGCCTGGAATGCTGCAGACAATGAGCAGTTCTTC. This gives the protein CAWNAADNEQFF. The complete variable domain, with remaining parts taken from reference TRBV30 and TRBJ2-1, reads SQTIHQWPATLVQPVGSPLSLECTVEGTSNPNLYWYRQAAGRGLQLLFYSVGIGQISSEVPQNLSASRPQDRQFILSSKKLLLSDSGFYLCAWNAADNEQFFGPGTRLTVL.

Many counts were recorded for this clonotype. The V gene is TRBV3-1, the J gene TRBJ2-7; 10 nucleotides match TRBD2. Germline-derived CDR1 and CDR2 are LGHDT and YNNKEL (reference sequence). This CDR3 region has 15 residues. With V trimmed by 1 base and J by 6 bases, 6 bases remained unmatched. DNA for the CDR3: TGTGCCAGCAGCCAAGCGAGCGGGAGGGTCCCCGAGCAGTACTTC. This translates into CASSQASGRVPEQYF.

This clonotype has more than one count but fewer than ten. The chain uses TRBV4-1 and TRBJ1-2; possible D gene TRBD1, 5 bases. The ends were cut back, 0 bases at V and 0 bases at J, with 29 bases in the middle. Germline V gives CDR1 MGHRA, CDR2 YSYEKL. The CDR3 consists of 22 residues. Here the CDR3 DNA reads TGCGCCAGCAGCCAAGACGTAAACAGCTGGGGGAACGTACGGGGTGCTAACTATGGCTACACCTTC. Its translation is CASSQDVNSWGNVRGANYGYTF.

This clonotype occurred a few times. The genes are TRBV30 and TRBJ2-6; 7 nucleotides align to TRBD1. The junction had 3 bases not matched to a gene; V was cut back by 8 bases and J by 2 bases. The CDR3 covers 13 residues. Germline-derived CDR1 and CDR2 are GTSNPN and SVGIG (reference sequence). CDR3 in amino acids: CAGTGAGANVLTF. The CDR3 DNA reads TGTGCCGGAACAGGGGCTGGGGCCAACGTCCTGACTTTC.